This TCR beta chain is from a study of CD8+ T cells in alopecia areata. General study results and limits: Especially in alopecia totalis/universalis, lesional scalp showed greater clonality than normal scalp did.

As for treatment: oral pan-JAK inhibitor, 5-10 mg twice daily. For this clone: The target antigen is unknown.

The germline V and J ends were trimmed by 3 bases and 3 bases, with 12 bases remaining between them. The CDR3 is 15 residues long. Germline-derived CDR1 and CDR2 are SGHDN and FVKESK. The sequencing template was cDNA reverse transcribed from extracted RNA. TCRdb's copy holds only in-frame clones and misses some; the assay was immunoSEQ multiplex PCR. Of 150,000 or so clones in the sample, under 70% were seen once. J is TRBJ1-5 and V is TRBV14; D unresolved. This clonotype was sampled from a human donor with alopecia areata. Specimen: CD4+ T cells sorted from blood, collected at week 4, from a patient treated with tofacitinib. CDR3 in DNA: TGTGCCAGCAGCCACCTGGGGAGGGACAATCAGCCCCAGCATTTT. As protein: CASSHLGRDNQPQHF.